Listed below are T cell receptor beta chains from one sample, sequenced in a study of breast tumors, draining lymph nodes, adjacent tissues. TCRdb analysed the multiplex PCR reads with MiXCR anew, one entry per CDR3 protein. Of around 130,000 distinct CDR3 sequences listed, less than 25% are singletons. Sample: axillary lymph node tissue. The receptors here all came from a female donor with breast cancer. Some clones in this sample may be carry-over from other donors' samples. Each CDR3 is given with its conserved first and last residue. Clone size is given as once, few, many, or a class for an expanded clone.

length	size	V	J	CDR3
15	many	TRBV7-7	TRBJ2-2	CASSYSTGTTGELFF
17	many	TRBV12-3/TRBV12-4	TRBJ2-1	CASSPPSGRAGYNEQFF
17	once	TRBV20-1	TRBJ2-5	CSAREFRSGRAGETQYF
12	many	TRBV12-5	TRBJ2-2	CASEYISGELFF
15	many	TRBV7-9	TRBJ2-1	CASTPLAGPHNEQFF
15	many	TRBV7-9	TRBJ2-7	CASSLRKQGPYEQYF
15	many	TRBV20-1	TRBJ1-2	CSASRHGAGNYGYTF
14	many	TRBV4-2	TRBJ2-2	CASSPPTQTGELFF
15	many	TRBV5-1	TRBJ2-2	CASSEKTVNTGELFF
13	many	TRBV6-5	TRBJ1-4	CASSGDRGEKLFF
16	many	TRBV19	TRBJ1-2	CASSSAFGQGGYGYTF
14	many	TRBV2	TRBJ2-7	CASNPDRISYEQYF
12	many	TRBV12-5	TRBJ2-5	CASGLVGETQYF